The clone carrying this TCR beta chain was counted ten times or more. This record belongs to a study of regulatory T cells in long-lasting Graves disease. Arm-PCR of CDR3 regions with iRepertoire HTBI primers generated TCR beta libraries. TCRdb independently ran MiXCR on the multiplex PCR reads; one entry per CDR3 protein. The repertoire holds roughly 400,000 distinct CDR3 sequences, with about 15% as singletons. The CDR3 is made up of 18 amino acids. Trimming removed 1 base at V and 4 bases at J, with 23 bases between. CDR1 is SGDLS and CDR2 is YYNGEE in the germline V gene. Indicated time point: newly diagnosed GD, antithyroid drugs for less than 3 months. Making the TCR library involved RNA that had been extracted from PBMCs. These data were also filed under a second study, of T cells in Graves' hyperthyroidism and ophthalmopathy. That work adds: The primer set for the first-round RT-PCR of the TCR CDR3 was HTBI.

The sample consisted of peripheral blood mononuclear cells (PBMCs), taken at new diagnosis, from a patient treated with antithyroid drugs. The sequence came from a woman in her forties with Graves disease. The chain links TRBV9 to TRBJ1-2, with D possibly TRBD1 on 6 matching bases. CDR3 bases: TGTGCCAGCAGCGTATGGCTGGGGAAGGGGGGTCCAGGCTATGGCTACACCTTC. Translating it yields CASSVWLGKGGPGYGYTF.